These 6 T cell receptor beta chains were sequenced from one sample in a study of type 1 and type 2 diabetes patients. Amplification started from genomic DNA. The TCR beta CDR3 region was amplified using 30 forward and 13 reverse primers. TCRdb re-called the multiplex PCR reads with MiXCR, one entry per CDR3 protein. Of 250,000 or so distinct CDR3 sequences listed, more than 40% are singletons. Sequencing input: peripheral blood mononuclear cells (PBMCs). The receptor source for this set is a man between 18 and 29 years old with type 2 diabetes.

About this clonotype: This could be a read error, since a much larger clone is one nucleotide away. The genes are TRBV2 and TRBJ2-7; either TRBD1 or TRBD2 may fit D (6 bases each). Germline-derived CDR1 and CDR2 are SNHLY and FYNNEI. The CDR3 covers 15 residues. In DNA form, the CDR3 reads TGTGCCAGCAGTGCGCTGGGGGCGGGGTCCTACGAGCAGTGCTTC. Encoded protein: CASSALGAGSYEQCF.

V and J are TRBV20-1 and TRBJ1-2; possibly TRBD1 for D (5 bases). The germline CDR1 and CDR2 sequences are DFQATT and SNEGSKA (reference sequence). The CDR3 covers 13 residues. The V end was cut by 5 bases, the J end by 1 base, with 11 bases between. The CDR3: CSAPDRFNYGYTF. In DNA form, the CDR3 reads TGCAGTGCTCCCGACAGATTTAACTATGGCTACACCTTC.

This clonotype was seen at least ten times. The chain uses TRBV2 and TRBJ2-2, with D unresolved. There are 12 residues in the CDR3. V was cut by 4 bases and J by 8 bases, with 8 bases left in between. CDR1 SNHLY and CDR2 FYNNEI come from the germline V gene. CDR3: CASSALHGELFF. CDR3 coding DNA: TGTGCCAGCAGTGCCTTACATGGGGAGCTGTTTTTT.

V usage is TRBV15 and J usage is TRBJ2-7; 8 bases line up with TRBD1. The CDR3 runs to 14 residues. Germline values: CDR1 LNHNV, CDR2 YYDKDF (reference sequence). Trimming removed 3 bases from V and 5 bases from J; junction bases left unmatched: 6. CDR3 loop: CATSRDRVIHEQYF. CDR3 coding DNA: TGTGCCACCAGCAGGGACAGGGTAATCCACGAGCAGTACTTC.

The V call is TRBV29-1, the J call TRBJ2-3; D remains ambiguous. The CDR3 is 16 residues long. Germline values: CDR1 SQVTM, CDR2 ANQGSEA. V dropped 7 bases and J dropped 5 bases, with 25 bases sitting between them. The CDR3 region is CSAFPSVSPMVDTQYF. The DNA for the CDR3 is TGCAGCGCATTCCCCTCGGTTAGCCCCATGGTAGATACGCAGTATTTT.

In the case of this clonotype: At one end, the junction sequence differs from germline, possibly due to a read error. The chain has TRBV25-1 and TRBJ2-7, with no clear D. Looked up from germline, CDR1 is MGHDK and CDR2 is SYGVNS. CDR3 length: 8 residues. The DNA for the CDR3 is TGCACCACCTACGAGCAGTACTTC. Amino acid sequence: CTTYEQYF.